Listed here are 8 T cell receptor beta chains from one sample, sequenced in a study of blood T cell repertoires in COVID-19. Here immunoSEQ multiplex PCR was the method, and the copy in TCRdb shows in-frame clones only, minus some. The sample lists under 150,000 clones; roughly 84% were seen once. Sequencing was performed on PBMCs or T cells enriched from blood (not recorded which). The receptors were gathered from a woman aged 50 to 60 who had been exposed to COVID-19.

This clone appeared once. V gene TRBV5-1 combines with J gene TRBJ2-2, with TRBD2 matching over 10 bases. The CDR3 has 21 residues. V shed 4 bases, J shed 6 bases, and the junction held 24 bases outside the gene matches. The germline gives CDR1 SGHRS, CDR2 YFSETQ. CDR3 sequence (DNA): TGCGCCAGCAGCCACCTCCCTTCGGGACAGGCCTCTAGCGGGGGTCCCGGGGAGCTGTTTTTT. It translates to CASSHLPSGQASSGGPGELFF.

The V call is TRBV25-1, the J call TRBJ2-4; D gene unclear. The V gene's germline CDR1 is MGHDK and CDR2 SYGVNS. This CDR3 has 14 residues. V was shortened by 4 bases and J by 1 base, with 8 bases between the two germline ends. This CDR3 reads CASSVNGAKNIQYF. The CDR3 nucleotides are TGTGCCAGCAGTGTGAACGGGGCCAAAAACATTCAGTACTTC.

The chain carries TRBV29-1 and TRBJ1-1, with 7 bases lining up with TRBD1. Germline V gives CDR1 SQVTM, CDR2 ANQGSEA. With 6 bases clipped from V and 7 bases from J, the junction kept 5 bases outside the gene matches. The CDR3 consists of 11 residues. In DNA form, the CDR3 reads TGCAGCGTATACCGACAGGGTGAAGCTTTCTTT. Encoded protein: CSVYRQGEAFF.

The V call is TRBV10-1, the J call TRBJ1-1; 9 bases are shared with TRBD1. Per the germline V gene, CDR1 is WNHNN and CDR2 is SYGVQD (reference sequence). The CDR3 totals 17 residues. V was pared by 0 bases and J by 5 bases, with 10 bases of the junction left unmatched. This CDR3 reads CASSESTFYRGQTEAFF. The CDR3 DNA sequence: TGCGCCAGCAGTGAGTCGACGTTCTACAGGGGGCAAACTGAAGCTTTCTTT.

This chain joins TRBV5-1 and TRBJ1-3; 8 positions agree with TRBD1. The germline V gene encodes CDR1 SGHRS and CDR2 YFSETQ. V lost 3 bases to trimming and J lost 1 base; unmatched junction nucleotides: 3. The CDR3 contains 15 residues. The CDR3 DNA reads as TGCGCCAGCAGCTCGGACAGGGTATCTGGAAACACCATATATTTT. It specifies CASSSDRVSGNTIYF.

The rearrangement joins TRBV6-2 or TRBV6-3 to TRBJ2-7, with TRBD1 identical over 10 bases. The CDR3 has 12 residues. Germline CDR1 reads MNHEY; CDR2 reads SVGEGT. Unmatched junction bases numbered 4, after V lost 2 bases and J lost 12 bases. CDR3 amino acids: CASSYRGQGLYF. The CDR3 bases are TGTGCCAGCAGTTACCGGGGACAGGGGTTGTACTTC.

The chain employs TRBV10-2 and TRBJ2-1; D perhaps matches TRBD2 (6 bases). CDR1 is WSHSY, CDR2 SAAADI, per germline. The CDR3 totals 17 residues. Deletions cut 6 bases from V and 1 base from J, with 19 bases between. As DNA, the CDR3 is TGCGCCAGCAGCGAACCCGTTACTAGCTATTCCTACAATGAGCAGTTCTTC. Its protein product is CASSEPVTSYSYNEQFF.

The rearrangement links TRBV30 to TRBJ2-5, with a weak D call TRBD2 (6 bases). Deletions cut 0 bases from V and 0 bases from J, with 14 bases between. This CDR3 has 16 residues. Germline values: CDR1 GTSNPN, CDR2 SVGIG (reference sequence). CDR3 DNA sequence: TGTGCCTGGAGTGTTGTAGCTAGCGTACACCAAGAGACCCAGTACTTC. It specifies CAWSVVASVHQETQYF.